The sample holds many counts of the clone carrying this T cell receptor (beta chain). Unique molecular identifiers were incorporated when the TCRbeta library was constructed. TCRdb reprocessed the PCR reads via MiXCR and lists one record per CDR3 protein. The repertoire holds about 70,000 distinct CDR3 sequences, 11% seen once, with over 10% in the top ten. This sample was taken from a study of T-cell reconstitution after alpha-beta-depleted transplantation in children. The CDR3 is 14 residues long. Trimming pared 5 bases from V and 6 bases from J, leaving 11 bases between. The germline CDR1 and CDR2 sequences are MNHEY and SMNVEV (reference sequence).

The chain carries TRBV27 and TRBJ1-6; the D is unclear. The specimen comprised PBMCs, sampled before TCRalphabeta/CD19-depleted stem cell transplant. This TCR was recovered from a boy younger than 18 with acute myeloid leukemia, due to receive a stem cell transplant. The CDR3 sequence is CASSPLGINSPLHF. For the CDR3, the DNA is TGTGCCAGCAGTCCGCTTGGGATTAATTCACCCCTCCACTTT.